This T cell receptor beta chain stems from a study of T cells in Graves' hyperthyroidism and ophthalmopathy. Participants, patients aged 18 to 65, had newly diagnosed hyperthyroidism with a duration under 2 months. This clonotype was recorded many times. Amplification yielded TCR beta CDR3 regions, with RNA transcripts as the source. First-round RT-PCR of the TCR CDR3 relied on the HTBI primer set. One entry per CDR3 protein, called by TCRdb with MiXCR from the multiplex PCR reads. The table records fewer than 800,000 distinct CDR3 sequences, about 16% of them present only once. The germline V gene has CDR1 SNHLY and CDR2 FYNNEI. The CDR3 length is 14 residues. V lost 11 bases, J lost 2 bases, and 8 bases stayed unmatched.

Input material: blood. This TCR derives from a young man with Graves' hyperthyroidism. The chain combines TRBV2 with TRBJ2-3; TRBD2 agrees at 9 bases. The CDR3 loop is CAGQTSGPTDTQYF. CDR3 sequence (DNA): TGTGCCGGACAGACTAGCGGTCCCACAGATACGCAGTATTTT.